Shown below are 31 T cell receptor beta chains from a single sample sequenced in a study of blood T cell repertoires in COVID-19. Clones were read by immunoSEQ multiplex PCR, and TCRdb kept only the in-frame ones, dropping some. This table has over 70,000 clones, approximately 88% appearing once. The source material was peripheral blood. Every receptor here comes from a man older than 75 with acute or convalescent COVID-19.

This clone was detected once. Additional DNA sequences in this sample encode the identical CDR3. This chain uses TRBV5-1 with TRBJ2-7; 8 bases map to TRBD1. Per germline, CDR1 SGHRS and CDR2 YFSETQ. The CDR3 totals 13 residues. V was pared by 2 bases and J by 2 bases, with 0 bases of the junction left unmatched. This CDR3 reads CASSLQGAYEQYF. In nucleotides, the CDR3 is TGCGCCAGCAGCTTACAGGGGGCCTACGAGCAGTACTTC.

This chain joins TRBV5-6 and TRBJ2-5; 12 bases map to TRBD2. CDR1 and CDR2 (germline): SGHDT, YYEEEE. Trimming cost V 4 bases and J 6 bases; bases outside gene matches: 4. The CDR3 is made up of 14 amino acids. CDR3 DNA: TGTGCCAGCAGCCCCGGACTAGCGGGGAAGACCCAGTACTTC. As protein: CASSPGLAGKTQYF.

The chain is built from TRBV7-2 and TRBJ1-3; D not certain. Trimming took off 1 base at V and 2 bases at J, with 6 bases between the two ends. Germline V CDR1 and CDR2: SGHTA, FQGNSA. The CDR3 is 14 amino acids. CDR3: CASSLVTTGNTIYF. DNA of the CDR3: TGTGCCAGCAGCTTAGTGACAACTGGAAACACCATATATTTT.

The J gene is TRBJ1-3, the V gene TRBV19; 9 bases fit TRBD1. Unmatched junction bases numbered 4, after V lost 10 bases and J lost 0 bases. From germline, CDR1 is LNHDA and CDR2 SQIVND (reference sequence). CDR3 length equals 14 residues. The CDR3 DNA reads as TGTGCCACCGAGACAGGGGGCTCTGGAAACACCATATATTTT. Protein: CATETGGSGNTIYF.

The chain couples TRBV7-9 to TRBJ1-2; 9 bases agree with TRBD1. The length of the CDR3 is 14 residues. V trimming: 5 bases; J trimming: 5 bases; junction bases outside the gene matches: 6. Germline V gene data show CDR1 as SEHNR and CDR2 as FQNEAQ (reference sequence). The CDR3 protein is CASSPWTGVYGYTF. The CDR3 bases are TGTGCCAGCAGCCCCTGGACAGGGGTGTATGGCTACACCTTC. The whole variable domain, remainder taken from reference TRBV7-9 and TRBJ1-2, is DTGVSQNPRHKITKRGQNVTFRCDPISEHNRLYWYRQTLGQGPEFLTYFQNEAQLEKSRLLSDRFSAERPKGSFSTLEIQRTEQGDSAMYLCASSPWTGVYGYTFGSGTRLTVV.

The V call is TRBV3-1 (or the pseudogene TRBV3-2), the J call TRBJ1-3; D unclear. Per germline, CDR1 LGHDT and CDR2 YNNKEL (reference sequence). The CDR3 contains 14 residues. V lost 4 bases and J 4 bases, leaving 11 bases between the germline ends. The CDR3 reads CASSLRGSGNTIYF. The CDR3 coding sequence is TGTGCCAGCAGCCTCCGCGGGTCGGGAAACACCATATATTTT.

The genes are TRBV28 and TRBJ1-3; D is unresolved. Germline values: CDR1 MDHEN, CDR2 SYDVKM. The CDR3 extends over 14 amino acids. V lost 4 bases and J 2 bases, leaving 9 bases between the germline ends. The CDR3 coding sequence is TGTGCCAGCAGTTCCATAGGAGCTGGAAACACCATATATTTT. Translation: CASSSIGAGNTIYF.

The gene calls are TRBV6-1 and TRBJ1-4; 8 nucleotides match TRBD1. Germline assignment: CDR1 MNHNS and CDR2 SASEGT. V shed 2 bases, J shed 3 bases, and the junction held 14 bases outside the gene matches. This CDR3 comprises 19 residues. The CDR3 reads CASSERRAGGIGSNEKLFF. CDR3 nucleotides: TGTGCCAGCAGTGAAAGGAGGGCAGGGGGCATTGGGTCTAATGAAAAACTGTTTTTT.

This clone occurred a few times. The chain uses TRBV11-1 and TRBJ1-1; 11 bases are a match to TRBD1. With 5 bases clipped from V and 5 bases from J, the junction kept 7 bases outside the gene matches. In germline, CDR1 is SGHAT, CDR2 FQDESV (reference sequence). The CDR3 totals 15 residues. The chain's CDR3 is CASSVSGQGGTEAFF. The DNA of the CDR3 is TGTGCCAGCAGCGTCTCGGGACAGGGGGGGACTGAAGCTTTCTTT.

On this clone: One end of the junction fails to match germline, which may point to a read error. V gene TRBV11-2 combines with J gene TRBJ2-1, with 9 bases fitting TRBD2. Germline lookup yields CDR1 SGHAT and CDR2 FQNNGV. The length of the CDR3 is 18 residues. The CDR3: CASTQPKGGGASYYEQFF. The CDR3 region has the DNA TGTGCCAGCACCCAGCCAAAGGGCGGGGGGGCCAGCTACTATGAGCAGTTCTTC.

The chain joins TRBV4-2 to TRBJ1-4; D might be TRBD1 (6 bases). CDR3 size: 16 residues. CDR1 is LGHNA and CDR2 is YNFKEQ in the germline V gene. Deletions cut 3 bases from V and 7 bases from J, with 18 bases between. CDR3 amino acids: CASSQGASGTPEKLFF. DNA of the CDR3: TGTGCCAGCAGCCAGGGGGCTTCCGGGACACCTGAAAAACTGTTTTTT.

This sequence joins TRBV29-1 and TRBJ2-3; D call uncertain. V was pared by 3 bases and J by 6 bases, with 16 bases between. The CDR3 length is 14 residues. Germline CDR1 and CDR2: SQVTM and ANQGSEA. DNA of the CDR3: TGCAGCGTTGAGTCAAGCGTGGTGGTGGATACGCAGTATTTT. Translation gives CSVESSVVVDTQYF.

This chain uses TRBV21-1 with TRBJ1-2; no DNA check was done on the table's D call, TRBD1. TRBV21-1 is assigned pseudogene status. The CDR3 has 14 residues. CDR3 coding DNA: TGTGCCAGCAGCTTACAGGGGGCTGTCGATGGCTACACCTTC. Translation gives CASSLQGAVDGYTF.

This clone was recorded a few times. This chain joins TRBV7-9 and TRBJ2-7; no clear D. V lost 5 bases to trimming and J lost 1 base, with 15 bases between them. The length of the CDR3 is 15 residues. CDR1 is SEHNR, CDR2 FQNEAQ, per germline (reference sequence). The CDR3 bases are TGTGCCAGCAGCCTGATGGGCAGCCCGTCCTACGAGCAGTACTTC. It codes for CASSLMGSPSYEQYF.

The rearrangement links TRBV15 to TRBJ1-5, with D perhaps TRBD1 (6 bases). Germline-derived CDR1 and CDR2 are LNHNV and YYDKDF (reference sequence). The CDR3 has 16 amino acids. V shed 3 bases and J shed 0 bases, with 12 bases lying between them. The CDR3, as DNA: TGTGCCACCAGCAGGACAGGCGACTATAGCAATCAGCCCCAGCATTTT. Translating gives CATSRTGDYSNQPQHF. The entire variable domain, with the rest obtained from reference TRBV15 and TRBJ1-5, is as follows: DAMVIQNPRYQVTQFGKPVTLSCSQTLNHNVMYWYQQKSSQAPKLLFHYYDKDFNNEADTPDNFQSRRPNTSFCFLDIRSPGLGDTAMYLCATSRTGDYSNQPQHFGDGTRLSIL.

Concerning this clone itself: Other nucleotide sequences in the sample specify the same CDR3. The chain carries TRBV29-1 and TRBJ1-1, with D hard to call. The V gene's germline CDR1 is SQVTM and CDR2 ANQGSEA. V was cut by 3 bases and J by 5 bases, with 10 bases left in between. This CDR3 has 12 amino acids. CDR3 residues: CSVDRGRTEAFF. CDR3 in DNA: TGCAGCGTTGATCGGGGTAGGACTGAAGCTTTCTTT. Combining the CDR3 with reference TRBV29-1 and TRBJ1-1 gives the whole variable domain SAVISQKPSRDICQRGTSLTIQCQVDSQVTMMFWYRQQPGQSLTLIATANQGSEATYESGFVIDKFPISRPNLTFSTLTVSNMSPEDSSIYLCSVDRGRTEAFFGQGTRLTVV.

The chain is built from TRBV9 and TRBJ2-7, with D possibly TRBD2 on 7 matching bases. Germline V CDR1 and CDR2: SGDLS, YYNGEE. This CDR3 has 16 amino acids. The V end was cut by 0 bases, the J end by 5 bases, with 18 bases between. This CDR3 is CASSVGGGQGAHEQYF. CDR3 in DNA: TGTGCCAGCAGCGTAGGCGGGGGACAAGGGGCCCACGAGCAGTACTTC. Combining the CDR3 with reference TRBV9 and TRBJ2-7 gives the whole variable domain DSGVTQTPKHLITATGQRVTLRCSPRSGDLSVYWYQQSLDQGLQFLIQYYNGEERAKGNILERFSAQQFPDLHSELNLSSLELGDSALYFCASSVGGGQGAHEQYFGPGTRLTVT.

The chain combines TRBV5-1 with TRBJ2-7; TRBD2 matches 8 bases. The CDR3 is 16 residues long. V gave up 0 bases and J gave up 0 bases; unmatched junction bases: 5. From germline, CDR1 is SGHRS and CDR2 YFSETQ. The CDR3 here is CASSLGLAKSSYEQYF. The CDR3 nucleotides are TGCGCCAGCAGCTTGGGACTAGCGAAGAGCTCCTACGAGCAGTACTTC.

The chain joins TRBV24-1 to TRBJ1-5; tentatively, D is TRBD1 (5 bases). The CDR3 spans 14 residues. Trimming left V 9 bases short and J 6 bases short, with 17 bases between. Germline V gives CDR1 KGHDR, CDR2 SFDVKD. For the CDR3, the DNA is TGTGCCACCGGGGGAGGGACTCAGGGTCAGCCCCAGCATTTT. Amino acids: CATGGGTQGQPQHF.

The chain recombines TRBV27 with TRBJ2-5; 9 bases map to TRBD1. V gave up 3 bases and J gave up 5 bases; unmatched junction bases: 7. This CDR3 has 15 amino acids. CDR1 is MNHEY, CDR2 SMNVEV, per germline (reference sequence). CDR3 sequence (DNA): TGTGCCAGCAGTTTGCGGGACAGGGCGGGGGAGACCCAGTACTTC. Protein sequence: CASSLRDRAGETQYF.

The gene calls are TRBV15 and TRBJ2-7; TRBD2 matches at 13 bases. CDR3 length equals 15 residues. The V gene end was trimmed by 5 bases and the J gene end by 4 bases; junction bases not matched to a gene: 5. CDR1 and CDR2 from the germline V gene are LNHNV and YYDKDF (reference sequence). In nucleotides, the CDR3 is TGTGCCACCAGCGGTGGACTAGCGGGAGCTTACGAGCAGTACTTC. Translating gives CATSGGLAGAYEQYF.

This chain links TRBV20-1 with TRBJ1-1; D remains ambiguous. Germline CDR1 is DFQATT and CDR2 is SNEGSKA (reference sequence). V lost 7 bases and J 5 bases, leaving 11 bases between the germline ends. The length of the CDR3 is 11 residues. This CDR3 is CSVRAKTEAFF. In nucleotides, the CDR3 is TGCAGTGTGAGGGCAAAGACTGAAGCTTTCTTT.

The CDR3 bases are TGTGCCAGTAGCGCGGTCGGGGGCAATCAGCCCCAGCATTTT. Translating it yields CASSAVGGNQPQHF. This chain links TRBV19 with TRBJ1-5; no clear D gene. From germline, CDR1 is LNHDA and CDR2 SQIVND (reference sequence). The length of the CDR3 is 14 residues. Between the trimmed V and J ends, which lost 6 bases and 2 bases, there was a span of 11 bases.

J is TRBJ1-1 and V is TRBV7-2, with 7 bases that match TRBD1. Germline V gives CDR1 SGHTA, CDR2 FQGNSA. V lost 4 bases and J lost 7; bases outside the gene matches: 3. CDR3 length: 12 residues. The CDR3 is CASSYRQGEAFF. The CDR3 DNA is TGTGCCAGCAGCTACCGACAGGGTGAAGCTTTCTTT.

This clone occurred once. The gene calls are TRBV3-1 (or the pseudogene TRBV3-2) and TRBJ2-1; 10 nucleotides match TRBD2. The CDR3 runs to 15 residues. With 0 bases clipped from V and 15 bases from J, the junction kept 11 bases outside the gene matches. Germline loops: CDR1 LGHDT, CDR2 YNNKEL (reference sequence). CDR3 region: CASSQDLASGGRRFF. CDR3 nucleotide sequence: TGTGCCAGCAGCCAAGATCTCGCTAGCGGGGGCCGACGGTTCTTC.

The chain has TRBV6-5 and TRBJ2-2; D perhaps matches TRBD1 (5 bases). Germline loops: CDR1 MNHEY, CDR2 SVGAGI. The V end was cut by 8 bases, the J end by 7 bases, with 17 bases between. The CDR3 sequence is 14 residues long. CDR3 in amino acids: CASLSPGWGGELFF. The CDR3 nucleotides are TGTGCCAGCCTCTCCCCAGGGTGGGGCGGGGAGCTGTTTTTT.

This sequence joins TRBV6-2 or TRBV6-3 and TRBJ1-5; 8 positions match TRBD1. Looked up from germline, CDR1 is MNHEY and CDR2 is SVGEGT. J gave up 3 bases and V 4 bases, and 5 bases lay outside the gene matches. The CDR3 loop spans 15 amino acids. DNA for the CDR3: TGTGCCAGCAGTTCGGGGACAGGTCACAATCAGCCCCAGCATTTT. This gives the protein CASSSGTGHNQPQHF.

V gene TRBV3-1 (or the pseudogene TRBV3-2) combines with J gene TRBJ1-1; 8 nucleotides agree with TRBD1. Trimming took 6 bases from V and 4 from J; bases not matched to a gene: 4. CDR3 length equals 13 residues. The germline gives CDR1 LGHDT, CDR2 YNNKEL (reference sequence). In DNA form, the CDR3 reads TGTGCCAGCAGGGGGACAGGAATCACTGAAGCTTTCTTT. Translating gives CASRGTGITEAFF.

The chain links TRBV5-1 to TRBJ1-2, with 7 positions matching TRBD1. The germline V gene encodes CDR1 SGHRS and CDR2 YFSETQ. The length of the CDR3 is 16 residues. The trim removed 2 bases at V and 4 bases at J, leaving 11 bases unmatched. The DNA for the CDR3 is TGCGCCAGCAGCTTTACGGGACAGCCGTCTTCCTATGGCTACACCTTC. The encoded protein is CASSFTGQPSSYGYTF.

The chain employs TRBV6-5 and TRBJ2-1; 7 bases align to TRBD2. Germline lookup yields CDR1 MNHEY and CDR2 SVGAGI. With V trimmed by 6 bases and J by 7 bases, 9 bases remained unmatched. The CDR3 is made up of 14 amino acids. This CDR3 reads CASSPGTSENEQFF. The DNA for the CDR3 is TGTGCCAGCAGCCCAGGAACTAGCGAGAATGAGCAGTTCTTC.

V gene TRBV11-1 combines with J gene TRBJ2-1; tentatively, D is TRBD2 (7 bases). The V gene's germline CDR1 is SGHAT and CDR2 FQDESV (reference sequence). Trimming removed 2 bases from V and 4 bases from J, with 15 bases in between. The CDR3 covers 16 residues. CDR3 loop: CASSLIGGPQYNEQFF. Written as DNA, the CDR3 is TGTGCCAGCAGCTTAATCGGGGGGCCACAATACAATGAGCAGTTCTTC.